This T cell receptor (beta chain) was captured in a study of shared clonotypes between healthy human individuals. About the research overall: Those who served as donors were two women and a few men between the ages of 18 and 49. Study-wide results and limits: Among the subsets, naive ones generally showed larger estimated richness than memory ones. Sampling covered nothing but blood. Tissue TCR repertoires likely differ from those found in blood.

Germline V gene sequence: CDR1 SGHDT, CDR2 YYEEEE. Deletions cut 0 bases from V and 1 base from J, with 7 bases between. This CDR3 contains 14 residues. Concerning this clone itself: What it binds is not known.

As defined, naive CD8 cells were CD45RO-negative and positively selected for CCR7, with terminally differentiated effector memory CD45RA+ cells excluded. TCRdb's copy holds only in-frame clones and misses some; the assay was immunoSEQ multiplex PCR. The table lists about 750,000 clones, about 92% of them singletons. The TCR comes from a man between 25 and 39 years old in good health. The source material was naive CD8+ T cells sorted from blood. This chain joins TRBV5-6 and TRBJ2-5; no clear D. The CDR3 DNA reads as TGTGCCAGCAGCTTGGGGATGTTCCAAGAGACCCAGTACTTC. Translation gives CASSLGMFQETQYF.